The entry that follows covers one TCR beta chain sequence. Which antigen it targets is not known. There are no base qualities to consult, and no much larger clone falls within one base. CD8 naive samples were obtained by positive selection for CCR7 among CD45RO-negative cells, yielding a CD45RA+CCR7+ population from which TemRA cells were excluded. The donors were healthy, HIV-negative adults who had no recently reported acute infections or vaccinations. Every donor was a Caucasian adult living in Nashville, Tennessee, USA. Blood was obtained by leukapheresis, after which PBMCs were separated by Ficoll-Histopaque density gradient centrifugation and cryopreserved in liquid nitrogen vapor phase. Analytical flow cytometry was used to check the purity and quantity of every magnetically sorted T cell population. From each sorted fraction, genomic DNA was isolated and quantified by UV absorbance on a Nanodrop 2000c.

The sample belongs to a study of shared clonotypes between healthy human individuals (dated by TCRdb to the early 2020s). With respect to the entire study: The cohort comprised two women and three men aged 18 to 49 years. For each donor, CD4 naive and CD4 memory were each given three plates, CD8 naive was given two plates, and CD8 memory was given one plate. The study deeply sequenced blood TCR repertoires of about five healthy adults to estimate repertoire size and the extent of clonotype sharing between individuals. To increase sequencing depth and limit assay-specific biases, different laboratories used diverse techniques to prepare libraries and sequence TCR repertoires. Each donor's leukapheresis produced roughly between roughly 0.94 and 9.5 billion PBMCs. Results and caveats for the whole study, not just this receptor: Sampling was restricted to blood, and TCR repertoires in tissues likely differ from the TCR repertoires found in blood. Incomplete sequencing was indicated by rarefaction of sorted-subset datasets, despite the large sequencing depth. The small number of donors limited the genetic and exposure-history diversity represented. Pairwise subsampling indicated that sequencing depth was expected to affect the degree of clonotype sharing among donors. Sharing across a few donors was observed for about 5% of naive CD4, over 3% of naive CD8, 2% to 2.5% of memory CD4, and around 0.42% of memory CD8 clonotypes. Higher generation probabilities were observed for clonotypes shared by all four sorted-subset donors than for non-shared clonotypes. Larger estimated clonotype richness was generally found for naive subsets than for memory subsets.

From the cysteine through the phenylalanine, the CDR3 covers 12 amino acids. The sequence is cut down to CDR3 DNA, 36 bases in frame from base 1. Looking up the germline V gene yields CDR1 MNHEY and CDR2 SVGAGI. The trim is 6 bases for V and 6 bases for J, with a gap of 8 bases between the germline ends. TCR CDR3 regions were amplified from genomic DNA by multiplex PCR using the deep immunoSEQ assay. Extracted genomic DNA from each cell subset was distributed evenly across all wells of several immunoSEQ 96-well plates, and each plate was treated as a replicate. For sorted subsets, 150 to 200 ng genomic DNA, equal to 30,000 to 35,000 T cell genomes, was loaded into each replicate PCR. Purified libraries were quantified with a Qubit 3.0 fluorometer, sized on a Bioanalyzer 2100, and re-quantified with the KAPA Library Quantification kit. Each immunoSEQ 96-well plate was sequenced on its own single-read 150-cycle Illumina NextSeq 550 flow cell. Per the authors' processing: Because only junctional sequences without quality scores were contained in the immunoSEQ output, filtering matching that applied to full-length reads could not be performed. Sequences were annotated with PyIR, a Python wrapper for IgBLAST v1.9, and V/J genes and CDR3 were assigned using IMGT germline references. Reads were filtered out if the reads had weak V/J assignments (E-value above 1e-6), no CDR3, stop codons, out-of-frame junctions, or ambiguous translated residues. A V3J clonotype was defined by an identical inferred V gene, J gene, and CDR3 amino acid sequence. Percentage overlap between repertoires was computed as shared unique clonotypes divided by the size of the smaller repertoire. RTK rarefaction, the Chao1 estimator, and Recon v2.1 estimates of unobserved clonotypes were used to assess repertoire richness. Generation probabilities for all TCRbeta clonotypes obtained by the gDNA method from four donors were computed using OLGA. TCRdb mirrors the immuneACCESS table, restricted to in-frame sequences. Some clones are absent from its copies; in checked studies, under half trace to an unresolved V gene, and the reason for the others is unknown. The V and J calls and the clone size are those of that table, but D and trimming were determined from the DNA. This sample has roughly 2,000,000 clones in its table, and roughly 95% of those were observed once. The biggest ten clones account for more than 0.95% of the sample.

This sequence was found in a man aged 18 to 29 in good health. Input material: naive CD8+ T cells sorted from blood. The sample's cell subset or site label is to be understood as: CD45RA+CCR7+. The chain was built from TRBV6-5 and TRBJ2-2; no D segment can be confidently identified. The DNA sequence reads TGTGCCAGCAGATCCGACGCCGGGGAGCTGTTTTTT. The encoded protein is CASRSDAGELFF.